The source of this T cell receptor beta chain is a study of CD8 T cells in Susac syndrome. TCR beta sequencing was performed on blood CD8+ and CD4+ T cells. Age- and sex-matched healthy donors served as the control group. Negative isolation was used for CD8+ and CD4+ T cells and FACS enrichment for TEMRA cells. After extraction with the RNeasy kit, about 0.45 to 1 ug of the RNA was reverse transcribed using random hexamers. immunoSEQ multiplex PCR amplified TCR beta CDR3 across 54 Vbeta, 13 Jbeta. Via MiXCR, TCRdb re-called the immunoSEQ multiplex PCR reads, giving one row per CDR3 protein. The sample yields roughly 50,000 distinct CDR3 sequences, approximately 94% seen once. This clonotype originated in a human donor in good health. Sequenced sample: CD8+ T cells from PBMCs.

The CDR3 loop is CASSQEVRPPFDTQYF. The DNA of the CDR3 is TGCGCCAGCAGCCAAGAAGTCCGTCCCCCTTTCGATACGCAGTATTTT. The rearrangement uses TRBV4-1 and TRBJ2-3; D is uncertain. Trimming shortened V by 0 bases and J by 6 bases, and 16 bases separated the two germline ends. The CDR3 runs to 16 residues. Germline CDR1 is MGHRA and CDR2 is YSYEKL.